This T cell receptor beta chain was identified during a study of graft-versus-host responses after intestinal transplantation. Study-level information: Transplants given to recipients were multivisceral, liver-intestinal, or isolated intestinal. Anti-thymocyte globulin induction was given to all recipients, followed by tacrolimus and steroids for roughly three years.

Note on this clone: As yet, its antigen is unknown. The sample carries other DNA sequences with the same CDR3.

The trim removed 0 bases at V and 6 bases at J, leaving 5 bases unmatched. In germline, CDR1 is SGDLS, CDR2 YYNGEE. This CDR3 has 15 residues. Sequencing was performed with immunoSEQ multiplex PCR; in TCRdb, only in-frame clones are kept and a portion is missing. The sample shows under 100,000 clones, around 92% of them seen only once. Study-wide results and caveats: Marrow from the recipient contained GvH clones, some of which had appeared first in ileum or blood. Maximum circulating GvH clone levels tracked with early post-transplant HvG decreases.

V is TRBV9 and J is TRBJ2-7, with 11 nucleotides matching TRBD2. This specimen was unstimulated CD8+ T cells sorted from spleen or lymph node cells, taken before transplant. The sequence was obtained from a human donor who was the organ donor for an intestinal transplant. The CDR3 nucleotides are TGTGCCAGCAGCGTAGGGCTAGCGGGGGGTCCCGAGCAGTACTTC. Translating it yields CASSVGLAGGPEQYF.